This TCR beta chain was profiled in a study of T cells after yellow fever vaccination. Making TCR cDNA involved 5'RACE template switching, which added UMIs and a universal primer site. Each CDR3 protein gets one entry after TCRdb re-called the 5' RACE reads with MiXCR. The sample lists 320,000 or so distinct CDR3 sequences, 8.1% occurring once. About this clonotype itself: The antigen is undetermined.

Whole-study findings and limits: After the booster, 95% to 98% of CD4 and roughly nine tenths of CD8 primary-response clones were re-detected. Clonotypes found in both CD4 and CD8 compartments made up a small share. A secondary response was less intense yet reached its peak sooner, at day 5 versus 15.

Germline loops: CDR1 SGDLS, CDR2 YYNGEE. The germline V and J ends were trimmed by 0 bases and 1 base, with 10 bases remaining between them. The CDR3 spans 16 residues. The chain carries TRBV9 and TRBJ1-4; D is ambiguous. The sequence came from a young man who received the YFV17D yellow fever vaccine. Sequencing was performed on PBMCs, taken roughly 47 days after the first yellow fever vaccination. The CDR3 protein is CASSVGGGRTNEKLFF. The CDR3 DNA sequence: TGTGCCAGCAGCGTAGGGGGAGGGCGAACTAATGAAAAACTGTTTTTT.